The sequence of this TCR beta chain was determined in a study of CXCR3-negative and CXCR3-positive naive CD8 T cells (dated by TCRdb to the late 2010s). Study-wide context: In total, approximately 150 million TRB reads were obtained, corresponding to roughly 1.5 +/- 0.3 million reads per library. Diversity and physicochemical repertoire analyses covered some eleven donors pooled from two independent experiments. The TRBV-TRBJ cluster analysis covered naive subsets from 5 or 6 donors and memory cells from 3 donors.

Study-wide findings and limitations: Compared with CXCR3-negative naive cells, CXCR3-positive naive cells had TRB CDR3s with higher hydrophobicity (lower Kidera factor 4), lower energy, and higher strength and volume indices. Within the same donor, TRBV-TRBJ usage looked similar between naive CXCR3-negative and CXCR3-positive cells, but memory cells had distinct patterns. Both naive subsets had comparably high repertoire diversity, while memory CD8+ T cells had much lower repertoire diversity. Surface CD5, linked to self-reactivity in mice, was comparable between naive subsets; TCR interaction strength was therefore also inferred from TRB CDR3 physicochemical properties. Because CXCR3 expression was partially decreased after cryopreservation, freshly isolated PBMCs were used for most assays.

Sequencing instrument: NextSeq 550. The Human TCR Profiling Kit (MiLaboratory) was used to make UMI-labeled 5' RACE TRB cDNA libraries. The full amount of extracted RNA was used for cDNA synthesis, and the full amount of resulting cDNA was used for PCR amplification. The libraries were made side by side, with each library going through the same number of PCR cycles. The authors processed their data as follows. With a requirement of at least two reads per UMI, MIGEC and MiXCR extracted about 57,000 +/- 9,900 unique UMI-labeled TRB cDNA molecules per library. On average, each library contained about 40,000 +/- 10,000 functional in-frame TRB CDR3 nucleotide clonotypes without stop codons. After each sample was downsampled to 5000 UMI-labeled TRB molecules, VDJtools was used to calculate diversity metrics such as normalized Shannon-Wiener and Chao1. For the central five CDR3 residues, VDJtools calculated physicochemical properties weighted by clonotype size, namely interaction energy, strength, volume and Kidera factor 4. TCRdb reprocessed the public reads and reports one entry per CDR3 protein sequence, without DNA. The V and J calls, along with clone size, are taken from TCRdb and not from the paper's own processing. This sample's table has entries for 120,000 to 150,000 distinct CDR3 sequences. Over 0.25% of the sample lies in the top ten.

Note on this clonotype: Its antigen is not yet known.

Each CD8+ T cell subset was flow-sorted in triplicate, and a few hundred thousand cells per subset were placed directly into RLT lysis buffer. To keep memory contaminants out, a stringent definition of naive CD8+ T cells was applied: CD45RO-CCR7+CD27+CD95-. Using standard density gradient centrifugation, peripheral blood mononuclear cells were isolated from buffy coats. A FACSAria III was used to flow-sort naive CD8+ T cells into CXCR3-negative and CXCR3-positive populations. Total RNA was extracted from sorted cells using an RNeasy Mini Kit. Sequencing was carried out using naive CXCR3+ CD8+ T cells from blood. The cell subset or site tag for this specimen amounts to: CD45RO-CCR7+CD27+CD95- naive CD8+ T cells expressing CXCR3 (TNR3+). This TCR derives from a human donor in good health. Some clones in this sample may be carry-over from other donors' samples.

The CDR3 corresponds to CASTKLGTSVGEQYF. The receptor chain draws on TRBV5-1 and TRBJ2-7; TCRdb names TRBD2, which stays unverified in the absence of DNA. Its CDR3 holds 15 amino acids, cysteine through phenylalanine. DNA for this receptor is not on file. The germline V gene gives CDR1 as SGHRS and CDR2 as YFSETQ.